This T cell receptor (beta chain) emerged from a study of identical twins. This clonotype was seen a handful of times. The antigen remains undetermined. CDR3 length: 16 amino acids. Trimming took 0 bases from V and 0 from J, leaving 11 bases between them. The V gene's germline CDR1 is LGHNA and CDR2 YNFKEQ. Study findings and constraints: Conclusions relied on cross-sectional statistical analysis, not following the same donors.

A universal primer site was incorporated via template switching, and the cDNA contained unique molecular identifiers. TCRdb recomputed calls from the 5' RACE reads with MiXCR, one row per CDR3 protein. The sample comprises around 960,000 distinct CDR3 sequences, roughly an eighth of which are singletons, and 1.5% to 2% rests with the top ten. The sample also formed part of further work on yellow fever vaccine responses in identical twins.

The gene calls are TRBV4-2 and TRBJ1-2, with D hard to call. The source of this sequence is a woman under 30 in good health. The sequencing sample was made of PBMCs. This CDR3 is CASSQESEQPNYGYTF. CDR3 coding DNA: TGTGCCAGCAGCCAAGAATCCGAACAGCCTAACTATGGCTACACCTTC.